This entry lists 21 T cell receptor beta chains sequenced from one sample in a study of low-dose radiotherapy and immunotherapy resistance in tumors. TCRs were amplified for roughly 20 PCR cycles with a constant-region primer and V-primer adapter. TCRdb processed the reads anew with MiXCR; each CDR3 protein has one entry. The data hold roughly 48,000 distinct CDR3 sequences, with around 34% observed a single time. The time point was: after trial treatment. The treatment: LDRT plus nivolumab, ipilimumab, low-dose cyclophosphamide and aspirin (RACIN trial). The sample consisted of PBMCs, taken after low-dose radiotherapy plus immunotherapy. These receptor sequences come from a male donor with rectosigmoid adenocarcinoma.

This rearrangement joins TRBV3-1 to TRBJ1-2; D is uncertain. V was clipped by 3 bases and J by 5 bases, with 4 bases between them. CDR1 and CDR2 from the germline V gene are LGHDT and YNNKEL (reference sequence). This CDR3 is 11 amino acids long. The CDR3 coding sequence is TGTGCCAGCAGCCATTCTTATGGCTACACCTTC. Translating it yields CASSHSYGYTF.

This clonotype appeared a few times. The chain links TRBV11-2 to TRBJ1-6; D unresolved. Trimming removed 2 bases from V and 10 bases from J, with 12 bases in between. The CDR3 extends over 14 amino acids. Germline values: CDR1 SGHAT, CDR2 FQNNGV. CDR3 nucleotide sequence: TGTGCCAGCAGCTTATCTCTGCGGGGATCACCCCTCCACTTT. It encodes CASSLSLRGSPLHF.

On this clonotype: With a far larger clone one base away, a read error is the likely cause. The chain recombines TRBV6-2 or TRBV6-3 with TRBJ2-7, with TRBD2 identical over 14 bases. CDR1 is MNHEY and CDR2 is SVGEGT in the germline V gene. This CDR3 spans 16 amino acids. V dropped 5 bases and J dropped 7; count of bases not matched to a gene: 10. The CDR3, as DNA: TGTGCCAGCAGTAGACGTGGGACTAGCGGGAGAAATGAGCAGTACTTC. Amino acids: CASSRRGTSGRNEQYF.

The chain links TRBV5-8 to TRBJ1-1, with D possibly matching TRBD1 (5 bases). V was cut by 1 base and J by 11 bases, with 21 bases left in between. CDR1 is SGHTS, CDR2 YDEGEE, per germline. This CDR3 contains 15 residues. CDR3 coding DNA: TGTGCCAGCAGCTTGTTTGCCGAGGGGCGCCGGATCGCTTTCTTT. It is translated as CASSLFAEGRRIAFF.

Notes on this clonotype: This sequence is one base from a far larger clone and is likely a read error. The chain recombines TRBV7-9 with TRBJ1-5; 8 bases are a match to TRBD1. From germline, CDR1 is SEHNR and CDR2 FQNEAQ (reference sequence). This CDR3 has 14 residues. The CDR3 is CASSRTGSNQPQLF. In nucleotides, the CDR3 is TGTGCCAGCAGCCGGACAGGGTCCAATCAGCCCCAGCTTTTT. The full variable domain, completed using reference TRBV7-9 and TRBJ1-5, is DTGVSQNPRHKITKRGQNVTFRCDPISEHNRLYWYRQTLGQGPEFLTYFQNEAQLEKSRLLSDRFSAERPKGSFSTLEIQRTEQGDSAMYLCASSRTGSNQPQLFGDGTRLSIL.

In its sample, this clonotype was seen a few times. The gene calls are TRBV6-2 or TRBV6-3 and TRBJ2-7; 13 positions match TRBD2. CDR3 length equals 14 residues. CDR1 and CDR2 (germline): MNHEY, SVGEGT. V shed 6 bases, J shed 3 bases, and the junction held 2 bases outside the gene matches. The CDR3 DNA is TGTGCCAGCAGAAGGACTAGCGGGAGCTACGAGCAGTACTTC. Translated, it gives CASRRTSGSYEQYF.

This clonotype was picked up a small number of times. The chain employs TRBV28 and TRBJ1-1; no clear D. The V gene lost 5 bases and the J gene lost 0 bases, with 7 bases spanning the gap. Germline-derived CDR1 and CDR2 are MDHEN and SYDVKM. This CDR3 contains 13 residues. CDR3 amino acids: CASSPTVNTEAFF. The CDR3 nucleotides read TGTGCCAGCAGTCCTACGGTGAACACTGAAGCTTTCTTT.

This clonotype was seen many times. This rearrangement joins TRBV19 to TRBJ2-5; D remains unclear. Per germline, CDR1 LNHDA and CDR2 SQIVND (reference sequence). The length of the CDR3 is 18 residues. The V end was cut by 3 bases, the J end by 5 bases, with 25 bases between. DNA for the CDR3: TGTGCCAGTAGTATCGGTTCAGCAGTAAGATTGGGTGTCGAGACCCAGTACTTC. It encodes CASSIGSAVRLGVETQYF.

This clonotype came up many times. The chain has TRBV6-2 or TRBV6-3 and TRBJ1-1; TRBD1 is a possible D gene (5 bases). With 7 bases removed from V and 1 base from J, the gap between germline ends came to 19 bases. This CDR3 is built from 16 residues. Germline V gene lookup returns CDR1 MNHEY and CDR2 SVGEGT. The CDR3 nucleotides read TGTGCCAGCATGAGGAGGCCCGGGGCGAGGAACACTGAAGCTTTCTTT. Encoded protein: CASMRRPGARNTEAFF.

This clonotype has a count of ten or more. The chain joins TRBV28 to TRBJ2-1; 12 bases align to TRBD2. J gave up 7 bases and V 4 bases, and 5 bases lay outside the gene matches. The CDR3 length is 15 residues. Germline V gene data show CDR1 as MDHEN and CDR2 as SYDVKM. The CDR3 protein is CASSSSGTSGNEQFF. The CDR3, as DNA: TGTGCCAGCAGTTCATCCGGGACTAGCGGGAATGAGCAGTTCTTC. Full variable domain (missing parts from reference TRBV28 and TRBJ2-1): DVKVTQSSRYLVKRTGEKVFLECVQDMDHENMFWYRQDPGLGLRLIYFSYDVKMKEKGDIPEGYSVSREKKERFSLILESASTNQTSMYLCASSSSGTSGNEQFFGPGTRLTVL.

This clonotype has only a few counts. The CDR3, as DNA: TGCGCCAGCAGCCAGGGAAGCAGGGTAGCTAACTATGGCTACACCTTC. It specifies CASSQGSRVANYGYTF. The gene calls are TRBV4-3 and TRBJ1-2, with D perhaps TRBD1 (5 bases). Germline V gene lookup returns CDR1 LGHNA and CDR2 YSLEER. V was clipped by 3 bases and J by 0 bases, with 14 bases between them. This CDR3 is built from 16 residues.

This clonotype was seen only a few times. The chain couples TRBV28 to TRBJ2-7; either TRBD1 or TRBD2 may supply D (5 bases each). The CDR3 length is 15 residues. Trimming shortened V by 6 bases and J by 6 bases, and 21 bases separated the two germline ends. Germline values: CDR1 MDHEN, CDR2 SYDVKM. CDR3 bases: TGTGCCAGCAGCAGGGACCCGCGCGGTACTCGCGAGCAGTACTTC. Translating gives CASSRDPRGTREQYF.

The gene calls are TRBV29-1 and TRBJ2-7; 8 bases fit TRBD2. CDR3 length equals 16 residues. Germline trimming cut 0 bases from V and 1 base from J; bases unmatched to any gene: 8. CDR1 is SQVTM, CDR2 ANQGSEA, per germline. CDR3 in amino acids: CSVEDIRASGSYEQYF. As DNA, the CDR3 is TGCAGCGTTGAAGACATAAGGGCTAGCGGGTCCTACGAGCAGTACTTC.

This clonotype has a count of ten or more. The genes are TRBV28 and TRBJ2-7; weak D call: TRBD2 (5 bases). This CDR3 is built from 12 residues. CDR1 MDHEN and CDR2 SYDVKM come from the germline V gene. The germline V and J ends were trimmed by 6 bases and 6 bases, with 12 bases remaining between them. CDR3 sequence: CASRDFLGEQYF. In DNA, the CDR3 is TGTGCCAGCAGGGACTTCCTCGGCGAGCAGTACTTC.

This clonotype was counted many times. The CDR3 is CASSPGTGFYEQYF. The DNA for the CDR3 is TGTGCCAGCAGCCCCGGGACAGGGTTCTACGAGCAGTACTTC. The chain recombines TRBV7-2 with TRBJ2-7; 9 bases match TRBD1. CDR3 length equals 14 residues. Germline V gene data show CDR1 as SGHTA and CDR2 as FQGNSA. Germline trimming cut 5 bases from V and 3 bases from J; bases unmatched to any gene: 5.

Notes on this clonotype: Only one base separates this from a far larger clonotype, so it likely reflects a read error. The V gene is TRBV6-5, the J gene TRBJ1-1; D may be TRBD1 (5 bases). In germline, CDR1 is MNHEY, CDR2 SVGAGI. CDR3 length: 13 amino acids. The CDR3 bases are TGTGCCAGCAGTCAAAAGGGGAACACTGATGCTTTCTTT. Protein sequence: CASSQKGNTDAFF.

The rearrangement joins TRBV24-1 to TRBJ2-1; tentatively, D is TRBD1 (6 bases). V lost 4 bases to trimming and J lost 4 bases, with 10 bases between them. Germline lookup yields CDR1 KGHDR and CDR2 SFDVKD. The CDR3 has 14 amino acids. The CDR3 DNA sequence: TGTGCCACCAGTGACCCCACAGGGTACAATGAGCAGTTCTTC. The encoded protein is CATSDPTGYNEQFF.

The V gene is TRBV20-1, the J gene TRBJ2-1, with TRBD2 matching 12 bases. Per the germline V gene, CDR1 is DFQATT and CDR2 is SNEGSKA (reference sequence). The CDR3 is 14 amino acids. V lost 8 bases, J lost 5 bases, and 7 bases stayed unmatched. The CDR3 region is CSLGLAGTNNEQFF. The CDR3 bases are TGCAGTCTCGGACTAGCGGGGACAAACAATGAGCAGTTCTTC.

This clonotype was detected many times. The chain joins TRBV5-8 to TRBJ2-2; D possibly corresponds to TRBD2 (6 bases). CDR1 and CDR2 (germline): SGHTS, YDEGEE. V was cut by 6 bases and J by 3 bases, with 15 bases left in between. The CDR3 extends over 15 amino acids. The CDR3 DNA sequence: TGTGCCAGCACCGCGGGAACAGTGGACACCGGGGAGCTGTTTTTT. Translated, it gives CASTAGTVDTGELFF. The whole variable domain, filled in from reference TRBV5-8 and TRBJ2-2, reads EAGVTQSPTHLIKTRGQQATLRCSPISGHTSVYWYQQALGLGLQFLLWYDEGEERNRGNFPPRFSGRQFPNYSSELNVNALELEDSALYLCASTAGTVDTGELFFGEGSRLTVL.

Details on this clonotype: The likely explanation is a read error, given a far larger clone one base away. The chain is built from TRBV7-2 and TRBJ2-1; no definite D call. Between the trimmed V and J ends, which lost 1 base and 10 bases, there was a span of 14 bases. The CDR3 is 14 amino acids. The germline CDR1 and CDR2 sequences are SGHTA and FQGNSA. The CDR3 DNA sequence: TGTGCCAGCAGCTTAGGTGCCACCTCCTACGAGCAGTTCTTC. As protein: CASSLGATSYEQFF.

The J gene is TRBJ2-1, the V gene TRBV29-1; D possibly uses TRBD1 or TRBD2 (5 bases each). V was shortened by 1 base and J by 7 bases, with 11 bases between the two germline ends. Germline V gene sequence: CDR1 SQVTM, CDR2 ANQGSEA. The CDR3 consists of 13 residues. The chain's CDR3 is CSVEVRWGNEQFF. The CDR3 nucleotides read TGCAGCGTTGAAGTGCGGTGGGGGAATGAGCAGTTCTTC.